This T cell receptor beta chain was identified in a study of blood T cell repertoires in COVID-19. In the study overall: The United States, Italy and Spain were the sources of the acute and convalescent COVID-19 samples. T cells, B-cell-depleted T cells, or PBMCs supplied cDNA or gDNA.

All enrollees were about 18 to 89 years old and from 24 US areas. Concerning this clone itself: One junction end disagrees with the germline gene, perhaps due to a read error.

Germline V lookup: CDR1 SGHTA, CDR2 FQGNSA. The CDR3 is 13 residues long. As handled by the study authors: Amplification from reference gene primers served as the basis for estimated nucleated cell counts. Profiling relied on immunoSEQ multiplex PCR, and the TCRdb table lists in-frame clones only, not all of them. V and J calls and clone size come straight from that table; D and trimming were deduced from the DNA. The table shows fewer than 350,000 clones, with approximately 91% occurring only once. The gene calls are TRBV7-2 and TRBJ2-2, with D maybe TRBD2 (5 bases). This receptor was identified in a woman between 35 and 50 years old with acute COVID-19. The material sequenced was PBMCs or T cells enriched from blood (not recorded which). This CDR3 is CASSLAPTGELFF. In DNA, the CDR3 is TGTGCCAGCAGCCTAGCCCCGACCGGGGAGCTGTTTTTT.